A single sample gave rise to the 21 T cell receptor beta chains below, sequenced in a study of CD8+CD57+ T cells in acquired aplastic anemia. In patients chosen for sequencing, flow cytometry had shown CD8+CD57+ cell expansion. It was genomic DNA that served as the template for profiling TCR beta VDJ and CDR3. TCRdb fed the reads into MiXCR, producing one record per CDR3 protein. The sample lists 450,000 to 600,000 distinct CDR3 sequences, roughly 34% seen once, with around 0.82% in the top ten. The sequencing input was sorted CD4+, CD8+, or CD8+CD57+ T cells (not recorded which) from PBMCs. All receptors come from a human donor with aplastic anemia.

Worth noting for this clonotype: The CDR3 ends on some other residue instead of the conserved phenylalanine or tryptophan, so this is likely a read error. This chain uses TRBV24-1 with TRBJ1-5; 7 nucleotides align to TRBD1. The CDR3 has 14 residues. The germline V gene encodes CDR1 KGHDR and CDR2 SFDVKD. CDR3 sequence reads: CATSDAGGNQPQHL. CDR3 nucleotides: TGCGCCACCAGTGATGCAGGGGGAAATCAGCCCCAGCATCTT.

This clonotype was counted only a few times. The chain employs TRBV7-2 and TRBJ2-1; tentative D call: TRBD2 (6 bases). Trimming shortened V by 3 bases and J by 12 bases, and 15 bases separated the two germline ends. Looked up from germline, CDR1 is SGHTA and CDR2 is FQGNSA. The CDR3 contains 13 residues. The CDR3 protein is CASSFSEQAGQFF. The CDR3 DNA is TGTGCCAGCAGCTTCTCGGAACAAGCGGGGCAGTTCTTC.

In its sample, this clonotype ranks as medium-sized. The CDR3 sequence is CASSQVESGGYTF. DNA for the CDR3: TGTGCCAGCAGTCAGGTCGAATCAGGTGGCTACACCTTC. The chain links TRBV25-1 to TRBJ1-2; D ambiguous. Germline CDR1 MGHDK, CDR2 SYGVNS. This CDR3 contains 13 residues. V was shortened by 5 bases and J by 7 bases, with 14 bases between the two germline ends.

In this sample, this clonotype turned up many times. The V and J genes are TRBV12-3 or TRBV12-4 and TRBJ1-2; D call uncertain. CDR3 length equals 14 residues. Trimming removed 6 bases at V and 4 bases at J, with 15 bases between. In DNA form, the CDR3 reads TGTGCCAGCAGCCTTATGGGAGGGCCCTATGGCTACACCTTC. Amino acids: CASSLMGGPYGYTF.

This chain connects TRBV6-5 to TRBJ1-2; no clear D. This CDR3 spans 14 amino acids. Trimming took off 0 bases at V and 3 bases at J, with 8 bases between the two ends. Germline CDR1 reads MNHEY; CDR2 reads SVGAGI. The CDR3 bases are TGTGCCAGCAGTTACTCGGGCAGCTACTATGGCTACACCTTC. It is translated as CASSYSGSYYGYTF.

V and J are TRBV11-2 and TRBJ2-2; possible D gene TRBD1, 6 bases. Germline CDR1 and CDR2: SGHAT and FQNNGV. The CDR3 spans 14 residues. Trimming stripped 2 bases from V and 6 bases from J, with 10 bases between. CDR3 in DNA: TGTGCCAGCAGCTTAAACAGGGACGCCGGGGAGCTGTTTTTT. Amino acid sequence: CASSLNRDAGELFF.

This chain connects TRBV6-1 to TRBJ2-7, with 8 bases aligning to TRBD1. CDR1 and CDR2 from the germline V gene are MNHNS and SASEGT. With V trimmed by 6 bases and J by 6 bases, 4 bases remained unmatched. The CDR3 covers 12 residues. CDR3 region: CASSSTGGEQYV. The CDR3 DNA reads as TGTGCCAGCAGCTCTACAGGGGGCGAGCAGTACGTC.

This clonotype was seen once. The germline gene is not matched at one end of the junction; a read error may be the cause. The gene calls are TRBV20-1 and TRBJ2-7, with 7 positions matching TRBD2. The CDR3 has 14 residues. Per the germline V gene, CDR1 is DFQATT and CDR2 is SNEGSKA (reference sequence). CDR3 region: CSASPGGNIYERYF. The DNA for the CDR3 is TGCAGTGCTAGCCCCGGGGGGAATATCTACGAGCGGTACTTC.

This clonotype was counted many times. This chain links TRBV29-1 with TRBJ2-5; D is unresolved. Germline loops: CDR1 SQVTM, CDR2 ANQGSEA. This CDR3 spans 13 amino acids. Trimming cost V 4 bases and J 4 bases, with 13 bases left between them. CDR3 residues: CSVVLPGLETQYF. The DNA for the CDR3 is TGCAGCGTTGTACTACCAGGCCTAGAGACCCAGTACTTC.

The chain uses TRBV20-1 and TRBJ1-1; D gene uncertain. The ends were cut back, 6 bases at V and 5 bases at J, with 10 bases in the middle. The CDR3 length is 11 residues. The germline CDR1 and CDR2 sequences are DFQATT and SNEGSKA (reference sequence). The CDR3 loop is CSAYKRTEAFF. CDR3 in DNA: TGCAGTGCGTATAAGCGGACTGAAGCTTTCTTT.

A note on this clonotype: A much larger clone differs from this one at a single base, so this may be a read error. Because the CDR3 is missing its conserved closing phenylalanine or tryptophan, this is likely a read error. This rearrangement joins TRBV12-3 or TRBV12-4 to TRBJ1-2; the match to TRBD1 covers 7 bases. The J segment lost 3 bases and the V segment lost 3 bases, leaving 1 base of the junction unmatched. The CDR3 spans 13 residues. The CDR3 protein is CASSFQGDYGYTS. Written as DNA, the CDR3 is TGTGCCAGCAGTTTCCAGGGGGACTATGGCTACACCTCC.

The chain carries TRBV25-1 and TRBJ1-2, with TRBD1 as a possible D gene (5 bases). The CDR3 contains 15 residues. Germline lookup yields CDR1 MGHDK and CDR2 SYGVNS. Trimming cost V 5 bases and J 3 bases, with 16 bases left between them. The CDR3: CASSLAPGTDYGYTF. In nucleotides, the CDR3 is TGTGCCAGCAGTTTGGCCCCAGGGACTGACTATGGCTACACCTTC.

This clonotype was counted ten times or more. The chain has TRBV12-3 or TRBV12-4 and TRBJ1-2; a weak D match, TRBD1 (5 bases). The V and J ends lost 6 bases and 8 bases respectively, with 13 bases between them. The CDR3 is 12 amino acids. The CDR3 DNA sequence: TGTGCCAGCAGGACTATTGGGGCGGGCTACACCTTC. Its protein product is CASRTIGAGYTF.

The sample holds a few counts of this clonotype. This chain uses TRBV7-9 with TRBJ2-2; D is possibly TRBD2 (6 bases). CDR1 SEHNR and CDR2 FQNEAQ come from the germline V gene (reference sequence). This CDR3 contains 17 residues. V was shortened by 2 bases and J by 4 bases, with 17 bases between the two germline ends. This CDR3 reads CASSLIRDWDFTGELFF. The CDR3 DNA sequence: TGTGCCAGCAGCTTAATCCGTGACTGGGACTTCACCGGGGAGCTGTTTTTT.

In this sample, this clonotype turned up once. CDR3 protein: CASSIDEGRGKNYGYTF. The CDR3 DNA is TGTGCCAGCAGCATCGATGAGGGCAGGGGGAAAAACTATGGCTACACCTTC. The rearrangement links TRBV4-2 to TRBJ1-2; 7 bases align to TRBD1. The length of the CDR3 is 17 residues. Germline CDR1 reads LGHNA; CDR2 reads YNFKEQ. Trimming cost V 5 bases and J 2 bases; bases outside gene matches: 14.

The chain joins TRBV20-1 to TRBJ1-1; a weak D match, TRBD1 (5 bases). V lost 8 bases, J lost 0 bases, and 10 bases lay in between. Germline lookup yields CDR1 DFQATT and CDR2 SNEGSKA (reference sequence). This CDR3 is 12 amino acids long. CDR3 coding DNA: TGCAGTTACAGGACTATGAACACTGAAGCTTTCTTT. Amino acids: CSYRTMNTEAFF.

This clonotype was detected many times. This chain joins TRBV7-8 and TRBJ2-1; 8 bases agree with TRBD2. The ends lost 5 bases at V and 4 bases at J; junction bases unmatched: 7. The CDR3 length is 15 residues. The germline gives CDR1 SGHVS, CDR2 FQNEAQ. Here the CDR3 DNA reads TGTGCCAGCAGCCCCACCGGGACTAGGTACAATGAGCAGTTCTTC. Protein sequence: CASSPTGTRYNEQFF.

In the case of this clonotype: One junction end disagrees with the germline gene, perhaps due to a read error. The genes are TRBV13 and TRBJ1-2; D is uncertain. Germline V gives CDR1 PRHDT, CDR2 FYEKMQ (reference sequence). The CDR3 covers 15 residues. The CDR3 loop reads CASSLGSQEAYGYAF. CDR3 in DNA: TGTGCCAGCAGCTTGGGCTCTCAGGAGGCCTATGGCTACGCCTTC.

The V call is TRBV25-1, the J call TRBJ1-3; D ambiguous. V lost 7 bases, J lost 2 bases, and 15 bases lay in between. The CDR3 is made up of 15 amino acids. The germline V gene encodes CDR1 MGHDK and CDR2 SYGVNS. The CDR3 loop reads CASTHSVDTGNTIYF. CDR3 coding DNA: TGTGCCAGCACTCATTCCGTGGATACTGGAAACACCATATATTTT.

This clonotype showed up just once. The V gene is TRBV9, the J gene TRBJ2-7; 13 nucleotides agree with TRBD2. The CDR3 runs 17 residues. Looked up from germline, CDR1 is SGDLS and CDR2 is YYNGEE. The trim removed 5 bases at V and 2 bases at J, leaving 10 bases unmatched. Here the CDR3 reads CASSKRTSGRNTYEQYF. The CDR3 nucleotides are TGTGCCAGCAGTAAGCGGACTAGCGGGAGAAACACCTACGAGCAGTACTTC.

The rearrangement joins TRBV5-1 to TRBJ1-1, with D perhaps matching TRBD1 (5 bases). The germline gives CDR1 SGHRS, CDR2 YFSETQ. Trimming removed 1 base at V and 3 bases at J, with 13 bases between. This CDR3 contains 15 residues. The CDR3 region is CASSLNHGGDTEAFF. Here the CDR3 DNA reads TGCGCCAGCAGCTTGAATCATGGAGGGGACACTGAAGCTTTCTTT.